This TCR beta chain was identified during a study of blood T cell repertoires in COVID-19. Whole-study context: The study drew acute and convalescent COVID-19 samples from the United States, Italy and Spain. T cells, B-cell-depleted T cells, or PBMCs provided the cDNA or gDNA that served as material.

Germline V gives CDR1 LGHNA, CDR2 YNFKEQ. With V trimmed by 4 bases and J by 5 bases, 10 bases remained unmatched. CDR3 length: 17 amino acids. This clone was seen only a few times. Original data processing: Cell counts per sample came from amplifying reference gene primers. Profiling relied on immunoSEQ multiplex PCR, and the TCRdb table lists in-frame clones only, not all of them. From that table come the V and J calls and clone size; the DNA was used to work out D and trimming. The sample has some 250,000 clones; about four fifths are singletons. V gene TRBV4-2 combines with J gene TRBJ2-3, with 12 bases aligning to TRBD1. The sequenced sample consisted of peripheral blood. The receptor was isolated from a woman of 80 years or more with acute or convalescent COVID-19. The CDR3 DNA sequence: TGTGCCAGCAGCCGAAGGGGGGGACAGGGGGCGCAAGATACGCAGTATTTT. Its protein is CASSRRGGQGAQDTQYF.